This section outlines one T cell receptor beta chain sequence together with its context. This sample is part of a study of blood T cell repertoires in COVID-19. Overall study: Sites in the United States, Italy and Spain provided acute and convalescent COVID-19 samples. In each case, the material was cDNA or gDNA derived from T cells, B-cell-depleted T cells, or PBMCs.

Trimming took 2 bases from V and 2 from J, leaving 4 bases between them. CDR1 SQVTM and CDR2 ANQGSEA come from the germline V gene. This CDR3 has 13 amino acids. Original handling: Reference gene primer amplification gave estimated nucleated cell counts. Assay: immunoSEQ multiplex PCR; the TCRdb copy retains only in-frame clones and omits some. The V and J calls and clone size are taken from that table; D and trimming were inferred from the DNA. The table includes about 210,000 clones, about 88% detected once. Sequenced input: peripheral blood. The clonotype comes from a man aged 18 to 29 with active or convalescent COVID-19. The chain carries TRBV29-1 and TRBJ2-6; D is ambiguous. CDR3 bases: TGCAGCGTTGAATATACTGGGGCCAACGTCCTGACTTTC. Its translation is CSVEYTGANVLTF.